This T cell receptor beta chain appears in the sequencing data of a study of blood T cell repertoires in COVID-19. The data were produced by immunoSEQ multiplex PCR, yet TCRdb's version contains in-frame clones alone and is incomplete. This sample has some 80,000 clones, with under 85% found just once. Looked up from germline, CDR1 is GTSNPN and CDR2 is SVGIG (reference sequence). V shed 0 bases and J shed 2 bases, with 8 bases lying between them. CDR3 length equals 14 residues. This clonotype originated in a human donor in a cohort sampled during active COVID-19. Sequenced input: peripheral blood. The V and J genes are TRBV30 and TRBJ1-5; D is unclear. The CDR3 is CAWSVGGGNQPQHF. The CDR3 nucleotides read TGTGCCTGGAGTGTTGGCGGTGGCAATCAGCCCCAGCATTTT.